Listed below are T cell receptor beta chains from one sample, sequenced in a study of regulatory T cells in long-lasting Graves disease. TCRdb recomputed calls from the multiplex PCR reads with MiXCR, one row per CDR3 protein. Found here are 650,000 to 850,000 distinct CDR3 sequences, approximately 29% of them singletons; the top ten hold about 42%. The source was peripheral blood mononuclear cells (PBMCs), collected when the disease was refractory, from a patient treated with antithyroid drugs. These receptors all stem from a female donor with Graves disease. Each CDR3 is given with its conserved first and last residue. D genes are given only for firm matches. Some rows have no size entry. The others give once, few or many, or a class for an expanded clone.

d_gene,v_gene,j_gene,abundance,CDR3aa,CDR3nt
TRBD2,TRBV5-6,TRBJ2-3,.,CASSETSGSADTQYF,TGTGCCAGTAGCGAGACTAGCGGGAGTGCAGATACGCAGTATTTT
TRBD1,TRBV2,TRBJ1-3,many,CASSPDRETTIYF,TGTGCCAGCTCCCCGGACAGGGAGACTACCATATATTTT
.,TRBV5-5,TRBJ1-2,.,CASSLAEELYGYTF,TGTGCCAGCAGCTTGGCTGAGGAACTCTATGGCTACACCTTC
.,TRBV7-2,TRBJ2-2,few,CASSSLGLSNTGELFF,TGTGCCAGCAGCAGCCTTGGACTATCGAACACCGGGGAGCTGTTTTTT
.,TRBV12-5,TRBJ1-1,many,CASGLVVQGNTEAFF,TGTGCTAGTGGTTTGGTGGTGCAGGGGAACACTGAAGCTTTCTTT
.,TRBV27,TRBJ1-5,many,CASSLSLGNQPQHF,TGTGCCAGCAGTTTATCGCTAGGAAATCAGCCCCAGCATTTT
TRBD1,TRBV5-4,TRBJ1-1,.,CASSGSGTGNYFF,TGTGCCAGCAGCGGCTCCGGGACAGGGAACTATTTCTTT
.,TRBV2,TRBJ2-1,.,CARSHTRSEYNEQFF,TGTGCCAGATCTCATACGAGGTCAGAATACAATGAGCAGTTCTTC
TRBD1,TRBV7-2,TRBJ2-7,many,CASSLEGQGGEQYF,TGTGCCAGCAGCTTAGAGGGACAGGGAGGCGAGCAGTACTTC
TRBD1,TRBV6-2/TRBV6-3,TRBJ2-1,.,CASTPYSGGNHNEQFF,TGTGCCAGCACTCCCTACTCAGGGGGCAACCACAATGAGCAGTTCTTC
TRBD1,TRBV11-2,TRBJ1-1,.,CASSSGQDHTEAFF,TGTGCCAGCAGCTCCGGACAGGACCACACTGAAGCTTTCTTT
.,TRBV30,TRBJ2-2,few,CAWSVRGTLNTGELFF,TGTGCCTGGAGTGTACGTGGGACACTGAACACCGGGGAGCTGTTTTTT
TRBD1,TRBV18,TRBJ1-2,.,CASSRTGGQGSIGYTF,TGTGCCAGCTCACGCACCGGGGGACAGGGCTCTATCGGCTACACCTTC
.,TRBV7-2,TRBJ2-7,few,CASSLDNPPYEQYF,TGTGCCAGCAGCTTAGATAACCCTCCCTACGAGCAGTACTTC
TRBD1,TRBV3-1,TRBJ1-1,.,CAGSQESGGTEAFF,TGTGCCGGCAGCCAAGAATCAGGGGGCACTGAAGCTTTCTTT
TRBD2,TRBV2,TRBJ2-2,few,CASSGLAGGGELFF,TGTGCCAGCAGCGGACTAGCGGGAGGCGGGGAGCTGTTTTTT
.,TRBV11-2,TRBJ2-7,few,CASSSTGMGHEQYF,TGTGCCAGCAGCTCCACAGGAATGGGCCACGAGCAGTACTTC
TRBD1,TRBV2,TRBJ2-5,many,CASSDGVRGRKTQYF,TGTGCCAGCAGCGACGGGGTGAGGGGGCGGAAGACCCAGTACTTC
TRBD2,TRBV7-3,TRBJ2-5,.,CASSHPGGTGRETQYF,TGCGCCAGCAGCCATCCGGGAGGAACCGGGCGAGAGACCCAGTACTTC
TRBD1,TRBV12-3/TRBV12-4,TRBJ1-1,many,CASRDRDRGTEAFF,TGTGCCAGCAGGGACCGGGACAGGGGAACTGAAGCTTTCTTT